This TCR beta chain was identified during a study of T cell repertoires in urothelial bladder cancer (dated by TCRdb to between 2019 and 2020). In the study overall: Clinical stages of the approximately 12 resected lesions were three cT0, three cTa, three cT1 and three cT2 or greater. In the study, clonality of the TCR repertoire in bladder tumors was compared against clonality in benign bladder inflammation. Eleven to twelve patients with bladder lesions undergoing transurethral resection were identified prospectively. Roughly 12 resected bladder lesions, consisting of urothelial carcinoma (UC+) and benign (UC-) specimens, were examined.

The TCR beta chain CDR3 region was sequenced with the immunoSEQ assay. In the source study's methods: For each specimen, the T-cell fraction, clonal dominance, and maximum TCR clone frequency were calculated. The table was pulled from immuneACCESS by TCRdb, which kept in-frame rearrangements only. Such tables lose some clones; where checked, under half of the loss comes from unresolved V genes, and the rest has no known cause. V and J calls and clone size follow that table, whereas D and trimming were derived from the DNA. Within this sample are a few thousand clones, with around four fifths of them counted one time only. The top ten constitute 10% of the sample. The CDR3 runs 14 amino acids, cysteine and phenylalanine included. Only the CDR3 region is kept as DNA, spanning 42 bases read in frame from base 1. CDR1 MNHEY and CDR2 SVGAGI are derived from the germline V gene. V is clipped by 0 bases and J by 4 bases, and the sequence between their germline boundaries is 10 bases long.

Bladder lesion specimens were obtained at transurethral resection and were stored at -80C. DNA was extracted from bladder specimens collected at transurethral resection. Details on this clone: Which antigen it targets is not known. Base qualities were left out, and no much larger clone turns up one base away.

What the work shows at the level of the full study, not this receptor alone: Urothelial carcinoma specimens contained fewer T cells than benign specimens, with a median of approximately 5,100 versus 26,000. Median tumor infiltrating lymphocyte percentage was 1.5% to 2.5% in carcinoma specimens and 12% in benign specimens. In carcinoma specimens, one T-cell clone made up as much as 17% of infiltrating lymphocytes, versus more than 1.5% in benign specimens.

The TCR originated in a human donor with urothelial carcinoma. The sequenced material came from tumor-infiltrating cells from bladder cancer. The sequence joins TRBV6-5 to TRBJ2-7; a tentative D match to TRBD1 spans 6 bases. This receptor carries the CDR3 CASSYSNRVYEQYF. In nucleotide form, the sequence is TGTGCCAGCAGTTACTCGAACAGGGTGTACGAGCAGTACTTC.